The clone carrying this T cell receptor (beta chain) was counted a few times. Libraries were prepared by immunoSEQ multiplex PCR; TCRdb keeps only in-frame clonotypes and omits some of them. In the table there are about 220,000 clones, around 85% of which are singletons. This sample was included in a study of blood T cell repertoires in COVID-19. V gave up 4 bases and J gave up 5 bases; unmatched junction bases: 13. Germline V gives CDR1 SGHRS, CDR2 YFSETQ. The CDR3 length is 17 residues. This TCR was sampled from a human donor in a cohort sampled during active COVID-19. The sample comprised peripheral blood. The chain combines TRBV5-1 with TRBJ2-2, with TRBD1 identical over 8 bases. The CDR3 sequence: CASSQLGRTGTTGELFF. CDR3 sequence (DNA): TGCGCCAGCAGCCAGCTTGGAAGGACAGGGACTACCGGGGAGCTGTTTTTT.